The present TCR beta chain was sequenced within a study of monozygotic twins with inflammatory bowel disease. TCRdb reprocessed the 5' RACE reads and keeps a single row for each CDR3 protein, giving no DNA. In total, the table holds about 210,000 distinct CDR3 sequences. General observations from the study: Part of the variability in patient repertoires may have come from differing immunosuppressive treatments.

Points on this clonotype: The target antigen is unknown.

Total RNA from whole blood was isolated with no T cell sorting. This CDR3 region has 17 residues. The germline CDR1 and CDR2 sequences are SGDLS and YYNGEE. The clonotype comes from a human donor with ulcerative colitis or Crohn's disease, or a healthy co-twin of an affected twin (not recorded which). The chain employs TRBV9 and TRBJ2-2; TCRdb lists TRBD2, though no DNA is available to test this call. Sample: blood. The CDR3: CASSDTPGTSSLRELFF.